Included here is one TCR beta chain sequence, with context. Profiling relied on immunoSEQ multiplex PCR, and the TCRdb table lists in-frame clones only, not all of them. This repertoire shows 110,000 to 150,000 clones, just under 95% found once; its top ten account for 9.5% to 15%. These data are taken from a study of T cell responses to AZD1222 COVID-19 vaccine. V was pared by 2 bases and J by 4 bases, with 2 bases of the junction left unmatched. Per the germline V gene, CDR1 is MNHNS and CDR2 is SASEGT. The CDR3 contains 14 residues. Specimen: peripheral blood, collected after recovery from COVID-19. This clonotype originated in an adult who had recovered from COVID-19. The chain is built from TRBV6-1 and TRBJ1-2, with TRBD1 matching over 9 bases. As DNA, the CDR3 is TGTGCCAGCAGTGAACGGGGACAGGGCTATGGCTACACCTTC. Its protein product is CASSERGQGYGYTF.